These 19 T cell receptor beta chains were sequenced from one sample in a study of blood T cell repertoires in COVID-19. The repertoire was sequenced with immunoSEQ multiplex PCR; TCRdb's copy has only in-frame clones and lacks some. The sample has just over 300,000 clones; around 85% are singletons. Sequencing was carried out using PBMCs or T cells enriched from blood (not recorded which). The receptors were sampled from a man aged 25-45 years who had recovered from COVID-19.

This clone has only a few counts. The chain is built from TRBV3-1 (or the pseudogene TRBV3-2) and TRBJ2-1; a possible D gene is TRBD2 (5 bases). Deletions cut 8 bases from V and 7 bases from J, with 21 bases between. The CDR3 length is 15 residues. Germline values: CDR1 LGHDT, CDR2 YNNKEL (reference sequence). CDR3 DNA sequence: TGTGCCAGCGCCCCAAGCCGGGGAGCATGGAATGAGCAGTTCTTC. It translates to CASAPSRGAWNEQFF.

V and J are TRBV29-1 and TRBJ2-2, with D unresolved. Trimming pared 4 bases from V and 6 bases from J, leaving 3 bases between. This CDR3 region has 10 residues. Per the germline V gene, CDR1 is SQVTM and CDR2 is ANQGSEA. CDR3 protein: CSVVAGELFF. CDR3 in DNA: TGCAGCGTTGTAGCCGGGGAGCTGTTTTTT.

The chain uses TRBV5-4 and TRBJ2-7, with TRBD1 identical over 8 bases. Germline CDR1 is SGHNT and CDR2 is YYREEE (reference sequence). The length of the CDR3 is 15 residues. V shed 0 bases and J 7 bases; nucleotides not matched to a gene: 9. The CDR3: CASSLGTGITREQYF. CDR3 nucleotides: TGTGCCAGCAGCTTGGGGACAGGGATAACGAGGGAGCAGTACTTC.

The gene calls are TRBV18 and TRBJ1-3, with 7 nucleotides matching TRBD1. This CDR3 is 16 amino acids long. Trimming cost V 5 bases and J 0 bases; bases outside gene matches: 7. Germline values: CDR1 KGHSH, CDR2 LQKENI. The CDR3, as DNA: TGTGCCAGCTCATCGACAGGGATTACCTCTGGAAACACCATATATTTT. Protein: CASSSTGITSGNTIYF. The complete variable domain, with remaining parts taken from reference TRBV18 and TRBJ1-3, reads NAGVMQNPRHLVRRRGQEARLRCSPMKGHSHVYWYRQLPEEGLKFMVYLQKENIIDESGMPKERFSAEFPKEGPSILRIQQVVRGDSAAYFCASSSTGITSGNTIYFGEGSWLTVV.

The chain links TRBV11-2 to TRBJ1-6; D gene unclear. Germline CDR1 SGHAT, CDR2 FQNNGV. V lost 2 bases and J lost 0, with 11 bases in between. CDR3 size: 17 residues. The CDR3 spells CASSLTLLSSYNSPLHF. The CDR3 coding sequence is TGTGCCAGCAGCTTAACGCTTCTAAGCTCCTATAATTCACCCCTCCACTTT.

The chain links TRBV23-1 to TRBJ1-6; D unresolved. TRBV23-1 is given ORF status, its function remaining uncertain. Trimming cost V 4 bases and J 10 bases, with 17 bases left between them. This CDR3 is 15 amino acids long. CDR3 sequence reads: CASSPTRGARSPLHF. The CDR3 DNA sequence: TGCGCCAGCAGTCCTACGCGGGGTGCGAGATCACCCCTCCACTTT.

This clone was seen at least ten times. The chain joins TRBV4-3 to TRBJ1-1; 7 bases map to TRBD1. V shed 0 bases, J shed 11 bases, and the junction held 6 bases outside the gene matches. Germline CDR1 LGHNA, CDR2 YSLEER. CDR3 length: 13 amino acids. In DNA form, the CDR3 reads TGCGCCAGCAGCCAAGACGACAGGGATGGGGCTTTCTTT. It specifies CASSQDDRDGAFF.

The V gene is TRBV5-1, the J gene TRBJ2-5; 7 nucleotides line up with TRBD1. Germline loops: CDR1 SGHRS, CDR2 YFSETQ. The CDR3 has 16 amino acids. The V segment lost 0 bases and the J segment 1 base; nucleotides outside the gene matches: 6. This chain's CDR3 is CASSLGPGGIQETQYF. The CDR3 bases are TGCGCCAGCAGCTTGGGTCCAGGGGGAATCCAAGAGACCCAGTACTTC.

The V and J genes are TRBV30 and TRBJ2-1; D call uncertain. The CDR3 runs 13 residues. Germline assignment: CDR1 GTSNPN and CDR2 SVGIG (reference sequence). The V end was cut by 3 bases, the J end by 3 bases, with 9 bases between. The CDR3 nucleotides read TGTGCCTGGAGCTCCACTATCTACAATGAGCAGTTCTTC. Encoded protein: CAWSSTIYNEQFF.

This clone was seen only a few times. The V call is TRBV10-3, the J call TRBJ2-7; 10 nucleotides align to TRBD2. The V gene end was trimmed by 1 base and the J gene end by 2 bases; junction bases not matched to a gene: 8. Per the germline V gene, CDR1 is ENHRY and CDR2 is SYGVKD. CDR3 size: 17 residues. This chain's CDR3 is CAISEYSTGLAPYEQYF. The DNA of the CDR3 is TGTGCCATCAGTGAGTACTCTACGGGACTAGCGCCCTACGAGCAGTACTTC.

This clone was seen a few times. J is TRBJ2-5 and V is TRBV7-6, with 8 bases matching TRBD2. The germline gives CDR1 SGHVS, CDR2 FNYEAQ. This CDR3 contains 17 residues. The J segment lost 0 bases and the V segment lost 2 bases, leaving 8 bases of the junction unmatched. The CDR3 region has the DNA TGTGCCAGCAGCTTAACATTAGCGGGGCTCAACCAAGAGACCCAGTACTTC. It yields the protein CASSLTLAGLNQETQYF.

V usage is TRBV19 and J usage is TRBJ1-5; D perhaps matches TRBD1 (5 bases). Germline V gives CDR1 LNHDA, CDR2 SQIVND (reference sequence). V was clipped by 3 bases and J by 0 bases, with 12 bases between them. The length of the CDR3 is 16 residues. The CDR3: CASSIGDFTSNQPQHF. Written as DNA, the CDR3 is TGTGCCAGTAGTATCGGGGACTTTACTAGCAATCAGCCCCAGCATTTT.

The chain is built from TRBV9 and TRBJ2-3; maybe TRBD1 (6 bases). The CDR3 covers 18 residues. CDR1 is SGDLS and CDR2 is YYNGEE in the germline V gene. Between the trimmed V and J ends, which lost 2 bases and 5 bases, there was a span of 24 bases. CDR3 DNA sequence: TGTGCCAGCAGCGTCCAACCTCAACAGGGTCGGTACAGAGATACGCAGTATTTT. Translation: CASSVQPQQGRYRDTQYF.

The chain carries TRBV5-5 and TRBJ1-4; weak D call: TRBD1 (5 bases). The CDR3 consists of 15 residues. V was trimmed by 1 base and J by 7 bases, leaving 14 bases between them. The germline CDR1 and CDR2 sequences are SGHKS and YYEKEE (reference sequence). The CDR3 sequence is CASSLYGGDGEKLFF. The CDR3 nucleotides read TGTGCCAGCAGCTTGTACGGGGGGGATGGTGAAAAACTGTTTTTT.

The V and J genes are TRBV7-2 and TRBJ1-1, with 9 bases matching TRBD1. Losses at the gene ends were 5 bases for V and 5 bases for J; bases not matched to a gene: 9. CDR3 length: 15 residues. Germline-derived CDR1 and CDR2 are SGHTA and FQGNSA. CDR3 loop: CASSLTGTGNTEAFF. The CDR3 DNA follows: TGTGCCAGCAGCCTAACCGGGACAGGGAATACTGAAGCTTTCTTT.

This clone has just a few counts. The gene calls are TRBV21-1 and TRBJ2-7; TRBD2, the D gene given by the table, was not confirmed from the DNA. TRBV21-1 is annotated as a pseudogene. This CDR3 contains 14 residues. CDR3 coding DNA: TGTGCCTTAGCGGAGGAGAGAACGACCTACGAGCAGTACTTC. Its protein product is CALAEERTTYEQYF.

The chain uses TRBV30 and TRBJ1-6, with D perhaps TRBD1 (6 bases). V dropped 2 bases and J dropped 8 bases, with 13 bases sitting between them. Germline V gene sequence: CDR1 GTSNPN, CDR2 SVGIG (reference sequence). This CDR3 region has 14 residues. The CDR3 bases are TGTGCCTGGAGTCCCCAAGGACAGTATTCACCCCTCCACTTT. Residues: CAWSPQGQYSPLHF.

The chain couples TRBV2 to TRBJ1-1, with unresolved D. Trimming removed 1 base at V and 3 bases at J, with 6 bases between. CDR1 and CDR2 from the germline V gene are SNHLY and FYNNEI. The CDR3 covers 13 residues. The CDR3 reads CASSEGTYTEAFF. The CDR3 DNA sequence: TGTGCCAGCAGTGAAGGGACTTACACTGAAGCTTTCTTT.

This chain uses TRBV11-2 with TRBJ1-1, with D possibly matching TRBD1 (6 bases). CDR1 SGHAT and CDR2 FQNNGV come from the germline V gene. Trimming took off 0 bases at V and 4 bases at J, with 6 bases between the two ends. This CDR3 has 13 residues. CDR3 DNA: TGTGCCAGCAGCTTAGACAGGGGCACTGAAGCTTTCTTT. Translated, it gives CASSLDRGTEAFF.